This TCR beta chain was sequenced during a study of cytomegalovirus exposure and HLA in healthy donors. Study findings and constraints: Follow-up analysis found HLA locus-dependent TCR association rates, highest for DRB1 and lowest for HLA-C. In a later analysis, a genetic analysis reported fewer productive-TCR N-insertions in an Asian-associated ancestry cluster than the cohort average. Later analysis indicated greater clonal expansion among HLA-associated TCR beta chains than among equally common other chains.

The CDR3 runs 15 residues. V dropped 2 bases and J dropped 5; count of bases not matched to a gene: 5. In germline, CDR1 is SGHRS, CDR2 YFSETQ. In regard to this clone: The antigen is not known.

Primers: 60 Vbeta forward and 13 Jbeta reverse. Repertoires were generated with immunoSEQ multiplex PCR, while TCRdb's copy carries only in-frame clones and drops some. The top ten hold more than 5% of the sample, which has some 250,000 clones, about 80% seen once. Sequenced sample: PBMCs. The chain has TRBV5-1 and TRBJ1-1; 11 nucleotides line up with TRBD1. This clonotype originated in a middle-aged woman in good health and CMV-seropositive. The CDR3 loop reads CASSFGQGAWTEAFF. DNA of the CDR3: TGCGCCAGCAGCTTCGGACAGGGGGCTTGGACTGAAGCTTTCTTT.